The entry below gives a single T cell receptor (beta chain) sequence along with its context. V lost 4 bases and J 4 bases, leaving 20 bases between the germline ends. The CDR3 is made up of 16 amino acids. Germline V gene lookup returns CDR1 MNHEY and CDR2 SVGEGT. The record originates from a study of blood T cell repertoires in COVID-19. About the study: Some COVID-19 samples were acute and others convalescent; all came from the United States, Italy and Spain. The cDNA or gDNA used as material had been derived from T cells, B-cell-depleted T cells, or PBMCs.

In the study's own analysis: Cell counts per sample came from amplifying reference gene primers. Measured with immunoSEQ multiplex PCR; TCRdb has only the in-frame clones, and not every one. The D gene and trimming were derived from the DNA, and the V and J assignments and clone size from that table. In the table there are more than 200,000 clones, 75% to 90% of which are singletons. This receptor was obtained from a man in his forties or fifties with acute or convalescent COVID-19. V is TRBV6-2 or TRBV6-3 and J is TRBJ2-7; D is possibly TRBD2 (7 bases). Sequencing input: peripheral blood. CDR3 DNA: TGTGCCAGCAGTTTTCTCGGGGGCGGGAGACATTACGAGCAGTACTTC. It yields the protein CASSFLGGGRHYEQYF.